A single sample gave rise to the 7 T cell receptor beta chains below, sequenced in a study of blood T cells in healthy people across ages. It was with a sample-barcoded 5' primer and a J-beta primer mix that a second PCR of about 7 to 12 cycles was run. Each CDR3 protein gets one entry after TCRdb re-called the 5' RACE reads with MiXCR. The table includes about 750,000 distinct CDR3 sequences, approximately 55% detected once. Source material: blood. These receptors were obtained from an older man in good health.

This clonotype was observed a few times. The gene calls are TRBV7-8 and TRBJ2-6, with a weak D call TRBD1 (6 bases). This CDR3 comprises 15 residues. Germline CDR1 is SGHVS and CDR2 is FQNEAQ. V was clipped by 4 bases and J by 4 bases, with 11 bases between them. CDR3 sequence (DNA): TGTGCCAGCAGCTACGGGACAACCGGGGCCAACGTCCTGACTTTC. It specifies CASSYGTTGANVLTF.

A few counts support this clonotype. V is TRBV27 and J is TRBJ2-7; D remains ambiguous. The ends were cut back, 7 bases at V and 0 bases at J, with 10 bases in the middle. The CDR3 length is 13 residues. CDR1 MNHEY and CDR2 SMNVEV come from the germline V gene (reference sequence). The CDR3 region is CASTPSNSYEQYF. Here the CDR3 DNA reads TGTGCCAGCACCCCCTCCAACTCCTACGAGCAGTACTTC.

This clonotype turned up a few times. V gene TRBV28 combines with J gene TRBJ2-5; D remains ambiguous. The J call is doubtful: the DNA matches TRBJ2-7 better. Germline assignment: CDR1 MDHEN and CDR2 SYDVKM. The CDR3 is 14 amino acids. The CDR3: CASSLFFYSYEQYF. The CDR3 nucleotides are TGTGCCAGCAGTTTATTTTTCTACAGCTACGAGCAGTACTTC.

This clonotype has a handful of counts. CDR3 protein: CASSPGQGPIPGYTF. The CDR3 coding sequence is TGTGCCAGCAGCCCAGGACAGGGGCCGATTCCGGGCTACACCTTC. The chain has TRBV9 and TRBJ1-2, with 9 bases that match TRBD1. The germline V gene has CDR1 SGDLS and CDR2 YYNGEE. V lost 4 bases to trimming and J lost 8 bases; unmatched junction nucleotides: 12. This CDR3 is 15 amino acids long.

Written as DNA, the CDR3 is TGTGCTAGTGGTTTGAACACAGGGTTCAATGAGCAGTTCTTC. The encoded protein is CASGLNTGFNEQFF. The chain combines TRBV12-5 with TRBJ2-1; possible D gene TRBD1, 6 bases. Trimming took off 2 bases at V and 6 bases at J, with 11 bases between the two ends. This CDR3 is 14 amino acids long. The germline gives CDR1 LGHNT, CDR2 FRNRAP.

CDR3 protein: CASSLEPGTGTEAFF. DNA of the CDR3: TGTGCCAGCAGTTTGGAGCCGGGGACGGGCACTGAAGCTTTCTTT. This chain uses TRBV12-3 or TRBV12-4 with TRBJ1-1; D may be TRBD1 (5 bases). The V gene lost 3 bases and the J gene lost 4 bases, with 15 bases spanning the gap. The CDR3 is made up of 15 amino acids.

This clonotype is large by share. The chain is built from TRBV9 and TRBJ2-3, with 10 positions matching TRBD2. CDR3 length: 14 amino acids. The germline gives CDR1 SGDLS, CDR2 YYNGEE. V shed 3 bases and J 9 bases; nucleotides not matched to a gene: 7. CDR3 nucleotide sequence: TGTGCCAGCAGCGGGACTTTACTAGCGGGAACGCAGTATTTT. This codes for CASSGTLLAGTQYF.